Below, 27 T cell receptor beta chains from the same sample are listed, as sequenced in a study of tumor and adjacent non-tumor tissue in lung cancer. The library came from three nested PCR rounds adapted from ARM-PCR protocols. TCRdb reprocessed the multiplex PCR reads with MiXCR, giving one entry per CDR3 protein. The profile covers some 99,000 distinct CDR3 sequences, with over 55% appearing a single time and under 20% taken by the ten largest. The template was RNA from unsorted bulk tissue. The normal lung tissue was taken more than 3 cm from the tumor edge. The material sequenced was distant non-tumor lung tissue. The receptors were sampled from a man aged 60-69 years with non-small cell lung cancer.

The chain combines TRBV6-6 with TRBJ1-1, with 7 bases aligning to TRBD1. CDR3 length: 13 amino acids. The germline gives CDR1 MNHNY, CDR2 SVGAGI (reference sequence). The J segment lost 5 bases and the V segment lost 10 bases, leaving 10 bases of the junction unmatched. CDR3 in DNA: TGTGCCAACAGGGGTGGCTGGGAGACTGAAGCTTTCTTT. This encodes CANRGGWETEAFF.

Comment on this clonotype: With a much larger clone just one base away, this may be a read error. The V and J genes are TRBV30 and TRBJ1-5; D gene ambiguous. The CDR3 is 15 amino acids. The germline V gene has CDR1 GTSNPN and CDR2 SVGIG (reference sequence). Trimming shortened V by 3 bases and J by 4 bases, and 16 bases separated the two germline ends. CDR3 sequence: CAWSLMAEPNQPQHF. CDR3 DNA: TGTGCCTGGAGCCTCATGGCAGAACCTAATCAGCCCCAGCATTTT.

This clonotype was counted only a few times. A much larger clonotype is one base distant, so this may be a read error. V and J are TRBV10-2 and TRBJ2-5; D possibly corresponds to TRBD1 (5 bases). The CDR3 covers 12 residues. Per the germline V gene, CDR1 is WSHSY and CDR2 is SAAADI. V lost 10 bases, J lost 7 bases, and 16 bases lay in between. The CDR3 DNA reads TGCGCCAACAGCAGGGTGTTTGGGACCCAGTACTTC. Encoded protein: CANSRVFGTQYF.

J is TRBJ2-7 and V is TRBV11-1; D not certain. V was clipped by 5 bases and J by 9 bases, with 17 bases between them. The CDR3 is 13 residues long. CDR1 and CDR2 from the germline V gene are SGHAT and FQDESV (reference sequence). In DNA, the CDR3 is TGTGCCAGCAGCCCTTATGTTAGTGAGCCGCAGTACTTC. This encodes CASSPYVSEPQYF.

As for this clonotype: No conserved phenylalanine or tryptophan ends this CDR3, so it is likely a read error. The chain recombines TRBV12-3 or TRBV12-4 with TRBJ2-7; possibly TRBD1 or TRBD2 for D (5 bases each). Trimming removed 5 bases from V and 0 bases from J, with 17 bases in between. The CDR3 has 16 residues. CDR3 sequence: CASSPTASRDSYEQYS. CDR3 in DNA: TGTGCCAGCAGTCCGACGGCTAGCAGGGACTCCTACGAGCAGTACTCC.

A remark on this clonotype: A read error may be the cause here, since a much bigger clone is one base away. V is TRBV6-5 and J is TRBJ2-2, with D possibly being TRBD1 (6 bases). Germline CDR1 and CDR2: MNHEY and SVGAGI. The CDR3 covers 15 residues. V lost 5 bases and J lost 5, with 15 bases in between. The CDR3 DNA sequence: TGTGCCAGCAGTCGATACAGGGTTTTGACCGGGGAGCTGTTTTTT. Translating it yields CASSRYRVLTGELFF.

This clonotype has a handful of counts. One end of the junction does not line up with germline, which may come from a read error. J is TRBJ2-3 and V is TRBV5-6; D is unclear. CDR1 is SGHDT, CDR2 YYEEEE, per germline. The CDR3 consists of 12 residues. DNA for the CDR3: TGTGTCAGCAGCCCGATCACAGATACGCAGTATTTT. Translation: CVSSPITDTQYF.

Of note for this clonotype: One end of the junction is discordant with germline, which a read error may explain. The gene calls are TRBV11-2 and TRBJ2-1; D gene uncertain. This CDR3 is 13 amino acids long. The germline gives CDR1 SGHAT, CDR2 FQNNGV. The CDR3 DNA reads as TGTGCCAGCATCTTAGTCAGGAAGGATGAGCAGTTCTTC. Its translation is CASILVRKDEQFF.

This clonotype was seen just once. No conserved phenylalanine or tryptophan ends this CDR3, so it is likely a read error. The chain has TRBV11-3 and TRBJ2-1, with 13 positions matching TRBD2. J gave up 4 bases and V 8 bases, and 8 bases lay outside the gene matches. Per the germline V gene, CDR1 is SGHNT and CDR2 is YENEEA. The CDR3 loop spans 16 amino acids. Written as DNA, the CDR3 is TGTGCCAGCGGCACCGGGACTAGCGGGGCTTACAATGAGCAGTTCATC. It specifies CASGTGTSGAYNEQFI.

This clonotype has more than one count but fewer than ten. A much larger clone differs by one base, so this may be a read error. The chain uses TRBV12-3 or TRBV12-4 and TRBJ2-5; 9 nucleotides agree with TRBD1. This CDR3 region has 14 residues. The CDR3 loop is CANSYRQGGETQYF. CDR3 nucleotides: TGTGCCAACAGTTATAGACAGGGGGGAGAGACCCAGTACTTC.

The sample holds one count of this clonotype. One end of the junction fails to match germline, which may point to a read error. This sequence joins TRBV6-5 and TRBJ2-1; TRBD1 agrees at 9 bases. CDR1 and CDR2 from the germline V gene are MNHEY and SVGAGI. The CDR3 totals 16 residues. The CDR3 region is CARSRQGGGSCNEQFF. Here the CDR3 DNA reads TGTGCCAGAAGTAGACAGGGGGGCGGCTCCTGCAATGAGCAGTTCTTC.

This chain links TRBV6-2 or TRBV6-3 with TRBJ2-1; D may be TRBD2 (5 bases). The CDR3 consists of 16 residues. Deletions cut 4 bases from V and 4 bases from J, with 17 bases between. Germline V gene lookup returns CDR1 MNHEY and CDR2 SVGEGT. CDR3 protein: CASSCSGWRRYNEQFF. The CDR3 DNA is TGTGCCAGCAGTTGCTCGGGCTGGAGGCGGTACAATGAGCAGTTCTTC.

This chain links TRBV6-6 with TRBJ2-3; 7 bases are shared with TRBD2. This CDR3 is 19 amino acids long. Germline V CDR1 and CDR2: MNHNY, SVGAGI (reference sequence). The ends lost 2 bases at V and 3 bases at J; junction bases unmatched: 17. Here the CDR3 reads CASSYSATSALRETDTQYF. CDR3 nucleotide sequence: TGTGCCAGCAGTTACAGTGCAACTAGCGCACTAAGAGAGACAGATACGCAGTATTTT.

The CDR3, as DNA: TGTGCCAGCAGCCCACGGACAAGGTCGGAGACCCAGTACTTC. This sequence encodes CASSPRTRSETQYF. J is TRBJ2-5 and V is TRBV5-4; possibly TRBD1 for D (5 bases). From germline, CDR1 is SGHNT and CDR2 YYREEE (reference sequence). Deletions cut 4 bases from V and 5 bases from J, with 15 bases between. This CDR3 spans 14 amino acids.

This clonotype was seen a handful of times. The chain employs TRBV5-1 and TRBJ1-2; possible D gene TRBD1, 5 bases. This CDR3 spans 15 amino acids. V lost 2 bases and J 3 bases, leaving 14 bases between the germline ends. The germline V gene has CDR1 SGHRS and CDR2 YFSETQ. In DNA, the CDR3 is TGCGCCAGCAGCTTAATGGAGGGGAGGGACTATGGCTACACCTTC. This gives the protein CASSLMEGRDYGYTF.

As for this clonotype: Relative to the germline gene, one junction end is altered; a read error may explain this. This chain uses TRBV6-1 with TRBJ1-2; TRBD1 matches 8 bases. The CDR3 runs 16 residues. CDR1 and CDR2 (germline): MNHNS, SASEGT. CDR3 nucleotides: TGTGCCAGCAGTGGATCCGTAGTCGGACAGGGCTATGGCTGCATCTTC. It yields the protein CASSGSVVGQGYGCIF.

This clonotype appeared many times. The CDR3 is CSARDPTRSGGYNEQFF. CDR3 sequence (DNA): TGCAGTGCTAGAGATCCGACGCGTAGCGGGGGGTACAATGAGCAGTTCTTC. The chain couples TRBV20-1 to TRBJ2-1; TRBD2 matches at 10 bases. This CDR3 spans 17 amino acids. Germline V gene lookup returns CDR1 DFQATT and CDR2 SNEGSKA (reference sequence). V dropped 0 bases and J dropped 4; count of bases not matched to a gene: 9.

The V gene is TRBV5-1, the J gene TRBJ2-4; D is possibly TRBD2 (5 bases). This CDR3 has 16 residues. From germline, CDR1 is SGHRS and CDR2 YFSETQ. V lost 0 bases and J 0 bases, leaving 10 bases between the germline ends. CDR3 protein: CASSLVTSGAKNIQYF. CDR3 DNA sequence: TGCGCCAGCAGCTTGGTTACTAGTGGAGCCAAAAACATTCAGTACTTC.

This clonotype was seen more than once but under ten times. The chain couples TRBV12-3 or TRBV12-4 to TRBJ2-7, with D maybe TRBD2 (6 bases). This CDR3 region has 17 residues. V was cut by 0 bases and J by 6 bases, with 21 bases left in between. CDR3 amino acids: CASSLAQVGPTTSEQYF. The CDR3 DNA follows: TGTGCCAGCAGTTTAGCGCAAGTCGGACCGACGACTAGCGAGCAGTACTTC.

As concerns this clonotype: An end of the junction differs from the germline gene, which may be a read error. This chain connects TRBV6-2 or TRBV6-3 to TRBJ2-1, with D perhaps given as TRBD1 or TRBD2 (5 bases each). Germline CDR1 is MNHEY and CDR2 is SVGEGT. The CDR3 is 18 amino acids. In nucleotides, the CDR3 is TGTACCAGCAGTTACTCGAGGGGAAAGCCACCCGGGGACAATGAGCAGTTCTTC. Protein product: CTSSYSRGKPPGDNEQFF.

The V gene is TRBV14, the J gene TRBJ1-6; the D gene is possibly TRBD1 (6 bases). CDR3 length equals 14 residues. Trimming removed 0 bases at V and 6 bases at J, with 6 bases between. The germline V gene encodes CDR1 SGHDN and CDR2 FVKESK. CDR3 region: CASSQEDSNSPLHF. CDR3 bases: TGTGCCAGCAGCCAAGAGGACAGTAATTCACCCCTCCACTTT.

Concerning this clonotype: The conserved final phenylalanine or tryptophan is absent from the CDR3, which likely points to a read error. The J gene is TRBJ1-5, the V gene TRBV12-3 or TRBV12-4; 12 nucleotides line up with TRBD1. The CDR3 is made up of 15 amino acids. CDR3 bases: TGTGCCAGCAGTGGGACAGGGGGCTCCAATCAGCTCCAGCATGTT. Protein sequence: CASSGTGGSNQLQHV.

A note on this clonotype: A much more abundant neighbour one base away suggests this may be a read error. This sequence joins TRBV7-8 and TRBJ2-5; possibly TRBD1 or TRBD2 for D (5 bases each). CDR1 and CDR2 from the germline V gene are SGHVS and FQNEAQ. The CDR3 is made up of 14 amino acids. CDR3: CASSFGAVQENQYF. The CDR3 DNA reads as TGTGCCAGCAGCTTCGGGGCGGTCCAAGAGAACCAGTACTTC.

This clonotype was seen repeatedly, ten times or more. V gene TRBV6-1 combines with J gene TRBJ1-5; 8 bases match TRBD1. This CDR3 has 18 amino acids. The trim removed 2 bases at V and 0 bases at J, leaving 9 bases unmatched. The germline V gene has CDR1 MNHNS and CDR2 SASEGT. Written as DNA, the CDR3 is TGTGCCAGCAGTGAATATCACAGGGGGGGATATAGCAATCAGCCCCAGCATTTT. The encoded protein is CASSEYHRGGYSNQPQHF.

Turning to this clonotype: One end of the junction varies from germline; a read error may be responsible. The chain recombines TRBV11-1 with TRBJ2-7; D unclear. The V gene's germline CDR1 is SGHAT and CDR2 FQDESV (reference sequence). CDR3 length equals 14 residues. CDR3 in DNA: TGTGCCAGCAGCTCTCCCGGCGGTGCCTACGAGCAGAACTTC. Encoded protein: CASSSPGGAYEQNF.

Worth noting for this clonotype: A read error may produce the germline difference seen at one junction end. This chain connects TRBV11-2 to TRBJ2-7; D ambiguous. Looked up from germline, CDR1 is SGHAT and CDR2 is FQNNGV. The CDR3 is made up of 12 amino acids. The CDR3: CARSTSFYERYF. Written as DNA, the CDR3 is TGTGCCAGGAGTACCTCTTTCTACGAGCGGTACTTC.

With regard to this clonotype: One junction end does not reproduce the germline sequence, and a read error may be involved. This chain uses TRBV28 with TRBJ1-2, with 7 bases identical to TRBD1. The CDR3 is 14 residues long. Germline V CDR1 and CDR2: MDHEN, SYDVKM. The CDR3 sequence: CACSSSTGVYGYTF. CDR3 nucleotide sequence: TGTGCCTGCAGTTCCTCAACAGGGGTCTATGGTTACACCTTC.